A selection of T cell receptor beta chains follows, all from one sample in a study of blood T cell repertoires in COVID-19. Assay: immunoSEQ multiplex PCR; the TCRdb copy retains only in-frame clones and omits some. The sample gives some 100,000 clones, about 77% of which show up once; around 10% is in the top ten. Source material: peripheral blood. These TCRs come from a woman in her sixties or seventies with acute or convalescent COVID-19. The CDR3 runs from the conserved cysteine through the conserved F or W. The D gene is left open where the match is weak. Clone size appears in some rows only: once, few, many, or a class for an expanded clone.

V	D	J	length	size	DNA	CDR3
TRBV19	NA	TRBJ2-2	12	NA	TGTGCCAGTAGTATACGAGCCGGGGAGCTGTTTTTT	CASSIRAGELFF
TRBV6-2/TRBV6-3	NA	TRBJ1-5	15	NA	TGTGCCAGCAGTACTGGGGGAGGGGGCAATCAGCCCCAGCATTTT	CASSTGGGGNQPQHF
TRBV9	TRBD2	TRBJ2-1	16	NA	TGTGCCAGCAGCGTACTAGCGGGGGACATCTACAATGAGCAGTTCTTC	CASSVLAGDIYNEQFF
TRBV3-1/TRBV3-2	NA	TRBJ1-2	12	few	TGTGCCAGCACTACTACCGGGACTTCCTACACCTTC	CASTTTGTSYTF
TRBV7-8	TRBD1	TRBJ2-6	16	NA	TGTGCCAGCAGTTGGACAGGCTACTCTGGGGCCAACGTCCTGACTTTC	CASSWTGYSGANVLTF
TRBV19	NA	TRBJ1-3	15	NA	TGTGCCAGTAAGGCGGCTTCACTCTCTGGAAACACCATATATTTT	CASKAASLSGNTIYF
TRBV25-1	NA	TRBJ1-1	15	once	TGTGCCAGCAGGAGGGCGGGACCCTCGAACACTGAAGCTTTCTTT	CASRRAGPSNTEAFF
TRBV3-1/TRBV3-2	NA	TRBJ1-2	14	NA	TGTGCCAGCAGCCAAGATCCCGGGGTTGGTGGCTACACCTTC	CASSQDPGVGGYTF
TRBV19	NA	TRBJ1-6	14	NA	TGTGCCAGCCAATTTAGCTCCTATAATTCACCCCTCCACTTT	CASQFSSYNSPLHF
TRBV18	NA	TRBJ2-5	13	NA	TGTGCCAGCTCATCAATGGGGAGGGAGACCCAGTACTTC	CASSSMGRETQYF
TRBV5-6	NA	TRBJ2-5	14	once	TGTGCCAGCAGCTTGGTTTCAGTACAAGAGACCCAGTACTTC	CASSLVSVQETQYF
TRBV19	NA	TRBJ1-4	14	NA	TGTGCCAGTAGTTATTCGGCAGGGGTTGAGAAACTGTTTTTT	CASSYSAGVEKLFF
TRBV9	NA	TRBJ1-6	14	NA	TGTGCCAGCAGCGTAGGAGGGTCTGATTCACCCCTCCACTTT	CASSVGGSDSPLHF
TRBV30	TRBD1	TRBJ1-6	14	NA	TGTGCCTGGAGTGCCGGGACAGCTAATTCACCCCTCCACTTT	CAWSAGTANSPLHF
TRBV2	TRBD1	TRBJ1-4	14	NA	TGTGCCAGCAGTATACAGGGGGCTGGGGAAAAACTGTTTTTT	CASSIQGAGEKLFF
TRBV9	TRBD1	TRBJ2-3	17	NA	TGTGCCAGCAGCGTTAACCCCGTAACAGGGGAGACAGATACGCAGTATTTT	CASSVNPVTGETDTQYF
TRBV11-2	NA	TRBJ1-6	15	NA	TGTGCCAGCAGCCAGAGTGGAGCAGGACAATCACCCCTCCACTTT	CASSQSGAGQSPLHF
TRBV5-4	NA	TRBJ2-5	15	NA	TGTGCCAGCAGCTTGTTTTCCGGGGGTCAAGAGACCCAGTACTTC	CASSLFSGGQETQYF
TRBV20-1	NA	TRBJ2-3	11	NA	TGCAGTGCTCCCGGAGCGGATACGCAGTATTTT	CSAPGADTQYF
TRBV13	TRBD2	TRBJ2-3	18	few	TGTGCCAGCTCCCAAGCCGGGCTAGCGGGGGGGTTTACAGATACGCAGTATTTT	CASSQAGLAGGFTDTQYF
TRBV3-1/TRBV3-2	TRBD1	TRBJ1-6	19	few	TGTGCCAGCAGCCTGTGGGACAGGGGGTTGAGCTCCTATAATTCACCCCTCCACTTT	CASSLWDRGLSSYNSPLHF
TRBV18	NA	TRBJ1-5	13	NA	TGTGCCAGCTCACTCACGGGAGGAAGGGACCAGCATTTT	CASSLTGGRDQHF
TRBV6-6	TRBD1	TRBJ1-1	13	NA	TGTGCCACCGACAGGGGAGCAGACACTGAAGCTTTCTTT	CATDRGADTEAFF
TRBV5-4	NA	TRBJ1-2	14	NA	TGTGCCAGCAGCTTGGAACAGCTATATTATGGCTACACCTTC	CASSLEQLYYGYTF
TRBV5-1	NA	TRBJ2-7	14	NA	TGCGCCAGCAGCACCGACTACCTCGGCGACGAGCAGTACTTC	CASSTDYLGDEQYF